This T cell receptor (beta chain) emerged from a study of blood T cell repertoires in COVID-19. Study-wide background: The cDNA or gDNA used as material had been derived from T cells, B-cell-depleted T cells, or PBMCs.

Assay used: immunoSEQ multiplex PCR; TCRdb lists only in-frame clones, some missing. The sample records about 190,000 clones, around 90% being singletons. This clone was found a few times. This CDR3 region has 15 residues. Trimming at V came to 1 base and at J to 4 bases, leaving 0 bases not matched to a gene. The germline gives CDR1 LNHDA, CDR2 SQIVND (reference sequence). The clonotype comes from a man in his forties with acute or convalescent COVID-19. Input material: peripheral blood. This chain links TRBV19 with TRBJ2-2, with 10 bases that match TRBD1. The CDR3 region is CASSIGTGGTGELFF. CDR3 nucleotide sequence: TGTGCCAGTAGTATAGGGACAGGGGGCACCGGGGAGCTGTTTTTT.